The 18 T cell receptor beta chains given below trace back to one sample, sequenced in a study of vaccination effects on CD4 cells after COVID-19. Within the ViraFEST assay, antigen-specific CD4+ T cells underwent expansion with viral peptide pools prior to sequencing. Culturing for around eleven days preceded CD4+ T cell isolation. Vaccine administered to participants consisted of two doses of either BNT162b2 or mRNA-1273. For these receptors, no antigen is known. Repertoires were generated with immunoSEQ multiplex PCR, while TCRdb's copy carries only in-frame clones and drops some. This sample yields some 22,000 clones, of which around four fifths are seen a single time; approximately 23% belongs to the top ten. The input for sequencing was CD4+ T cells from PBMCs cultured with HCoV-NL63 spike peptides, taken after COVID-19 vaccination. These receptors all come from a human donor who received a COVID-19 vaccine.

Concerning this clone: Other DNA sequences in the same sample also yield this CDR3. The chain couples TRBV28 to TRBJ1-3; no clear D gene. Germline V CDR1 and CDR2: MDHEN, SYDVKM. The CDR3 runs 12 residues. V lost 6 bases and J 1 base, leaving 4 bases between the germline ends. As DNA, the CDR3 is TGTGCCAGCAGCGTATCTGGAAACACCATATATTTT. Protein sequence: CASSVSGNTIYF.

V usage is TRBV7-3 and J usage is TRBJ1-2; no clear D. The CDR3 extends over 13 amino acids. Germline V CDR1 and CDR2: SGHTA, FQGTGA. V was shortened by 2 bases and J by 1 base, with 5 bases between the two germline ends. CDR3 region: CASSLSSNYGYTF. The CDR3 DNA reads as TGTGCCAGCAGCTTATCGAGTAACTATGGCTACACCTTC.

The DNA for the CDR3 is TGTGCCAGCAGCTTACCGGTCAGGACTGAAGCTTTCTTT. Its translation: CASSLPVRTEAFF. The chain employs TRBV7-2 and TRBJ1-1; no reliable D call. V gave up 2 bases and J gave up 5 bases, with 9 bases separating them. CDR3 length: 13 amino acids. CDR1 and CDR2 from the germline V gene are SGHTA and FQGNSA.

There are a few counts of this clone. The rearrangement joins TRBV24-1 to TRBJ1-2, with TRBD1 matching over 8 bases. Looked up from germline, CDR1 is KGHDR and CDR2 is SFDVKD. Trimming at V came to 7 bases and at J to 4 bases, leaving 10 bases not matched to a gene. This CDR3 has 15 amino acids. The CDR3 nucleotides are TGTGCCACCAGCCAAAGCTCCGGGACAGGCTATGGCTACACCTTC. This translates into CATSQSSGTGYGYTF.

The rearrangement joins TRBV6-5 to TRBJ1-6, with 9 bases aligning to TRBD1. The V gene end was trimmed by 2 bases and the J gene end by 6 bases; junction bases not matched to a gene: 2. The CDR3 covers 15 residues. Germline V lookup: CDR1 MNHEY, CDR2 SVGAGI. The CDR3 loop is CASSYGTGSNSPLHF. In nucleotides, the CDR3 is TGTGCCAGCAGTTACGGGACAGGGAGTAATTCACCCCTCCACTTT.

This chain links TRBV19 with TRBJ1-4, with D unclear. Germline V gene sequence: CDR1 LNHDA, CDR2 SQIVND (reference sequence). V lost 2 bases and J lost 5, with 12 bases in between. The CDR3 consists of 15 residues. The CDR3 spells CASSIQRRWNEKLFF. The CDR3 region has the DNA TGTGCCAGTAGTATACAAAGGAGGTGGAATGAAAAACTGTTTTTT.

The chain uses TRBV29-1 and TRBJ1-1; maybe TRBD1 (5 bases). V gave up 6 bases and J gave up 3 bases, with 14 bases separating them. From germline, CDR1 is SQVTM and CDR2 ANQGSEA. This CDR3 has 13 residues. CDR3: CSVKGRSYTEAFF. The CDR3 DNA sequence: TGCAGCGTCAAGGGACGGAGCTACACTGAAGCTTTCTTT.

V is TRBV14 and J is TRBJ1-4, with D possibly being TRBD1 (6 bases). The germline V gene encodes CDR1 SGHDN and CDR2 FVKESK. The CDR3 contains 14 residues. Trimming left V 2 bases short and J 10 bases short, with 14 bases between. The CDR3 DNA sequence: TGTGCCAGCAGCCAATTGGGGGGCGCAGGAAAACTGTTTTTT. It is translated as CASSQLGGAGKLFF.

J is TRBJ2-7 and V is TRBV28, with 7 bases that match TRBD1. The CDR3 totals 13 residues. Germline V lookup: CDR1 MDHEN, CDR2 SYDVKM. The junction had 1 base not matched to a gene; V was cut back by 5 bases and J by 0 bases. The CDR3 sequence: CASSRDSSYEQYF. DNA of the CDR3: TGTGCCAGCAGTCGGGACAGCTCCTACGAGCAGTACTTC. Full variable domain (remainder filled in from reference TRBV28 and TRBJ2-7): DVKVTQSSRYLVKRTGEKVFLECVQDMDHENMFWYRQDPGLGLRLIYFSYDVKMKEKGDIPEGYSVSREKKERFSLILESASTNQTSMYLCASSRDSSYEQYFGPGTRLTVT.

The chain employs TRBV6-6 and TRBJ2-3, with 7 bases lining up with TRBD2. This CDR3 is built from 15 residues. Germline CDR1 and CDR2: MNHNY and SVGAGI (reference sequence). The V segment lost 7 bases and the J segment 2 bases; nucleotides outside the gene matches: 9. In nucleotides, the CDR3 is TGTGCCAGCATTAAACGGGGGGTTGACACAGATACGCAGTATTTT. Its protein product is CASIKRGVDTDTQYF.

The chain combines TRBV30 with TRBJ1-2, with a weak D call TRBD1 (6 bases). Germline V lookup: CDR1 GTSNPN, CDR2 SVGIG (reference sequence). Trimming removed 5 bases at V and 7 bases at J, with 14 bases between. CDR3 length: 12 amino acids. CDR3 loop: CAWARDKSGYTF. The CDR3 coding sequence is TGTGCCTGGGCCCGGGACAAAAGTGGCTACACCTTC.

The CDR3 spells CASSPSRPDRTQETQYF. In nucleotides, the CDR3 is TGCGCCAGCAGCCCCTCCCGTCCGGACAGAACACAAGAGACCCAGTACTTC. This chain connects TRBV4-3 to TRBJ2-5; D possibly corresponds to TRBD1 (6 bases). Trimming took 4 bases from V and 2 from J, leaving 20 bases between them. Germline V gives CDR1 LGHNA, CDR2 YSLEER. The CDR3 totals 17 residues.

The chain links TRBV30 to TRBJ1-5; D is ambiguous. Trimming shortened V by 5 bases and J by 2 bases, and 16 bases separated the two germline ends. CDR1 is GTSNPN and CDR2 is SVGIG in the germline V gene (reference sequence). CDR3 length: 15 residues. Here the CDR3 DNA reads TGTGCCTGGTCGGTGGCTACACGGGGCAATCAGCCCCAGCATTTT. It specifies CAWSVATRGNQPQHF.

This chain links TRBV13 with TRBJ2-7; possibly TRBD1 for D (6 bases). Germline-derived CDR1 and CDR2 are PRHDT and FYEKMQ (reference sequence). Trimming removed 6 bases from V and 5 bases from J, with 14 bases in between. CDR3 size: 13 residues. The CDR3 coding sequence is TGTGCCAGCAGGAGGGTCAGGGGCGACGAGCAGTACTTC. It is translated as CASRRVRGDEQYF.

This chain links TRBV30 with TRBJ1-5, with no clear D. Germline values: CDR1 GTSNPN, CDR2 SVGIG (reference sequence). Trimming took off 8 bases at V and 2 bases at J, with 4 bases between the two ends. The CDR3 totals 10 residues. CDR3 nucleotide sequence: TGTGCCCTAGGCAATCAGCCCCAGCATTTT. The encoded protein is CALGNQPQHF.

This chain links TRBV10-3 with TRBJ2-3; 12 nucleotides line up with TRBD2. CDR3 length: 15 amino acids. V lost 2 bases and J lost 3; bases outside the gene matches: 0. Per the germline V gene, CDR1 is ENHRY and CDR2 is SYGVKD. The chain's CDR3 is CAISELAGGTDTQYF. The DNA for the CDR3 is TGTGCCATCAGTGAGCTAGCGGGAGGGACAGATACGCAGTATTTT.

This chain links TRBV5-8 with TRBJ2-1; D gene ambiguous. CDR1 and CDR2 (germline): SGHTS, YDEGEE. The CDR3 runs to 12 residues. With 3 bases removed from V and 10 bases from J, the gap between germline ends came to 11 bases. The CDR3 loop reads CASSWGVAEQFF. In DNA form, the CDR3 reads TGTGCCAGCAGCTGGGGTGTAGCCGAGCAGTTCTTC.

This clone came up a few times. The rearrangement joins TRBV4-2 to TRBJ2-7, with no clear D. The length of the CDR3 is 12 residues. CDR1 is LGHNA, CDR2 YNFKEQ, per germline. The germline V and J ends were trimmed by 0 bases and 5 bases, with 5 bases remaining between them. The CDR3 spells CASSQEGNEQYF. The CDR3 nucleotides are TGTGCCAGCAGCCAAGAGGGGAACGAGCAGTACTTC.